This T cell receptor (beta chain) was sequenced for a study of cytomegalovirus exposure and HLA in healthy donors. In the study overall: A subsequent analysis stated that the 120 or so validation repertoires were run on the same platform as the approximately 700 first-cohort repertoires.

Separation from the roughly 670-subject first cohort characterized the roughly 120-subject validation cohort, to which the donors belonged. This CDR3 has 16 amino acids. V trimming: 5 bases; J trimming: 3 bases; junction bases outside the gene matches: 9. Per germline, CDR1 MNHEY and CDR2 SMNVEV (reference sequence). This clone was detected only once. No antigen is known for it. Whole-study findings and limits: The listing of some 170 TCR beta chains classed them as cytomegalovirus-associated. Generally TCR sequences proved uncommon, though certain public TCRs appeared in numerous donors.

Produced via immunoSEQ multiplex PCR; TCRdb's table is partial and in-frame only. Among about 150,000 clones, around 93% were seen once, and the ten largest hold approximately 1.8%. The chain has TRBV27 and TRBJ2-1; 8 bases line up with TRBD2. The TCR originated in a man younger than 35 in good health and CMV-seropositive. What was sequenced was PBMCs. The CDR3 spells CASSPPGLGLYNEQFF. The CDR3 DNA reads TGTGCCAGCAGTCCACCGGGACTAGGCCTCTACAATGAGCAGTTCTTC.